Each of the 30 T cell receptor beta chains below was sequenced from the same sample in a study of shared clonotypes between healthy human individuals. Sequencing used immunoSEQ multiplex PCR; TCRdb keeps in-frame clones, though not all of them. The sample has more than 2 million clones; about 95% are singletons. CD45RO negativity and positive selection for CCR7 defined naive CD8 cells, a population that excluded terminally differentiated effector memory CD45RA+ cells. The sequenced sample was naive CD8+ T cells sorted from blood. Receptor source: a young man in good health.

The table lists this clone with a few counts. The chain couples TRBV6-5 to TRBJ1-5; no clear D gene. The CDR3 has 12 amino acids. Deletions cut 7 bases from V and 7 bases from J, with 11 bases between. From germline, CDR1 is MNHEY and CDR2 SVGAGI. The CDR3 bases are TGTGCCAGCAACTTTCAACGACAGCCCCAGCATTTT. Translation: CASNFQRQPQHF.

A single count supports this clone. This sequence joins TRBV29-1 and TRBJ2-1, with 8 positions matching TRBD2. This CDR3 is 14 amino acids long. V was clipped by 8 bases and J by 0 bases; unmatched bases: 6. CDR1 SQVTM and CDR2 ANQGSEA come from the germline V gene. In DNA, the CDR3 is TGCAGCTCACAGAGCGGGAGCTCCTACAATGAGCAGTTCTTC. It yields the protein CSSQSGSSYNEQFF.

V usage is TRBV7-9 and J usage is TRBJ1-1, with 11 bases matching TRBD1. The germline gives CDR1 SEHNR, CDR2 FQNEAQ (reference sequence). V was clipped by 5 bases and J by 4 bases; unmatched bases: 6. The CDR3 consists of 15 residues. The CDR3 loop reads CASSPYGTGGTEAFF. CDR3 DNA: TGTGCCAGCAGCCCATATGGGACAGGGGGCACTGAAGCTTTCTTT.

CDR3 loop: CAWEKDGQGGQETQYF. The CDR3 DNA reads as TGTGCCTGGGAAAAAGACGGACAGGGTGGCCAAGAGACCCAGTACTTC. J is TRBJ2-5 and V is TRBV30, with 8 bases aligning to TRBD1. After removal of 5 bases from V and 1 base from J, the junction contained 12 bases not matched to a gene. The CDR3 spans 16 residues. Germline V gene data show CDR1 as GTSNPN and CDR2 as SVGIG (reference sequence).

The chain links TRBV29-1 to TRBJ2-7, with a weak D call TRBD1 (5 bases). CDR3 length: 13 residues. The germline V gene encodes CDR1 SQVTM and CDR2 ANQGSEA. V was pared by 5 bases and J by 1 base, with 12 bases between. The CDR3 DNA reads as TGCAGCGTTAGTTGGGGCAATTCCTACGAGCAGTACTTC. The encoded protein is CSVSWGNSYEQYF.

This chain joins TRBV5-6 and TRBJ2-5, with 7 positions matching TRBD2. Germline loops: CDR1 SGHDT, CDR2 YYEEEE. This CDR3 is 15 amino acids long. The trim removed 0 bases at V and 5 bases at J, leaving 7 bases unmatched. This CDR3 is CASSLALGEGETQYF. Written as DNA, the CDR3 is TGTGCCAGCAGCTTGGCGTTAGGGGAGGGGGAGACCCAGTACTTC.

V usage is TRBV10-3 and J usage is TRBJ1-5; D is possibly TRBD1 (5 bases). Germline values: CDR1 ENHRY, CDR2 SYGVKD. The CDR3 is made up of 15 amino acids. Trimming removed 10 bases at V and 2 bases at J, with 18 bases between. CDR3 bases: TGTGCCACCATAGAGGGACCTATGGGCAATCAGCCCCAGCATTTT. Amino acids: CATIEGPMGNQPQHF.

CDR3 amino acids: CASSTRPQIWLGVYEQYF. The CDR3 nucleotides are TGTGCCAGCAGTACCCGACCCCAGATATGGCTTGGGGTCTACGAGCAGTACTTC. The rearrangement uses TRBV2 and TRBJ2-7; D gene unclear. The CDR3 spans 18 residues. V was cut by 5 bases and J by 3 bases, with 26 bases left in between. Germline CDR1 and CDR2: SNHLY and FYNNEI.

The chain combines TRBV10-1 with TRBJ2-3; 12 nucleotides agree with TRBD2. Trimming removed 3 bases from V and 6 bases from J; junction bases left unmatched: 10. CDR1 and CDR2 (germline): WNHNN, SYGVQD (reference sequence). The CDR3 length is 17 residues. The CDR3 bases are TGCGCCAGCAGTGATCCTATGACTAGCGGGAGTGGGGATACGCAGTATTTT. Protein product: CASSDPMTSGSGDTQYF.

J is TRBJ2-1 and V is TRBV6-1, with TRBD1 identical over 7 bases. Germline values: CDR1 MNHNS, CDR2 SASEGT. The CDR3 covers 16 residues. After removal of 2 bases from V and 4 bases from J, the junction contained 8 bases not matched to a gene. This CDR3 reads CASSEIRGQTYNEQFF. The CDR3 DNA sequence: TGTGCCAGCAGTGAAATTAGGGGGCAGACTTACAATGAGCAGTTCTTC.

The V call is TRBV30, the J call TRBJ1-5; D unclear. CDR1 and CDR2 from the germline V gene are GTSNPN and SVGIG (reference sequence). This CDR3 is 14 amino acids long. V was pared by 3 bases and J by 5 bases, with 14 bases between. The CDR3 protein is CAWRRPRDDQPQHF. CDR3 nucleotides: TGTGCCTGGAGAAGGCCGAGGGATGATCAGCCCCAGCATTTT.

Points on this clone: The same CDR3 is also encoded by other DNA sequences in this sample. The J gene is TRBJ1-1, the V gene TRBV2; D gene uncertain. The CDR3 is 11 residues long. Germline V gene data show CDR1 as SNHLY and CDR2 as FYNNEI. The V end was cut by 6 bases, the J end by 2 bases, with 4 bases between. CDR3 region: CASSSNTEAFF. The CDR3 DNA reads TGTGCCAGCAGCTCTAACACTGAAGCTTTCTTT.

This clone has just one count. This rearrangement joins TRBV6-1 to TRBJ1-5, with 7 bases fitting TRBD1. The V gene end was trimmed by 2 bases and the J gene end by 4 bases; junction bases not matched to a gene: 5. Germline lookup yields CDR1 MNHNS and CDR2 SASEGT. This CDR3 comprises 15 residues. The CDR3, as DNA: TGTGCCAGCAGTGAACCAGGGGGAGGGAATCAGCCCCAGCATTTT. This translates into CASSEPGGGNQPQHF.

The chain has TRBV7-9 and TRBJ2-5, with D unresolved. There are 17 residues in the CDR3. CDR1 and CDR2 (germline): SEHNR, FQNEAQ (reference sequence). The V and J ends lost 5 bases and 0 bases respectively, with 19 bases between them. The CDR3 protein is CASSAFSLELYQETQYF. CDR3 coding DNA: TGTGCCAGCAGCGCTTTCTCCCTCGAGTTGTACCAAGAGACCCAGTACTTC.

The CDR3 region is CASSESYSNNEQFF. Written as DNA, the CDR3 is TGCGCCAGCAGTGAGTCGTACAGCAACAATGAGCAGTTCTTC. The V and J genes are TRBV10-2 and TRBJ2-1; D is unresolved. Trimming pared 0 bases from V and 5 bases from J, leaving 8 bases between. Germline CDR1 and CDR2: WSHSY and SAAADI. This CDR3 has 14 amino acids.

A single count supports this clone. The rearrangement links TRBV30 to TRBJ1-1, with D unclear. Per germline, CDR1 GTSNPN and CDR2 SVGIG (reference sequence). The V gene lost 4 bases and the J gene lost 8 bases, with 20 bases spanning the gap. This CDR3 spans 14 amino acids. The DNA for the CDR3 is TGTGCCTGGACCGTCTCCTCCTCGACATCCGAAGCTTTCTTT. It yields the protein CAWTVSSSTSEAFF.

This chain links TRBV7-9 with TRBJ2-2; TRBD2 matches 7 bases. Germline CDR1 is SEHNR and CDR2 is FQNEAQ (reference sequence). Trimming took 0 bases from V and 5 from J; bases not matched to a gene: 3. This CDR3 contains 15 residues. CDR3 nucleotides: TGTGCCAGCAGCTTAGCGGGACTACGAACCGGGGAGCTGTTTTTT. It encodes CASSLAGLRTGELFF.

The genes are TRBV4-1 and TRBJ2-7; D uncertain. Germline-derived CDR1 and CDR2 are MGHRA and YSYEKL. V was clipped by 0 bases and J by 2 bases, with 11 bases between them. The CDR3 has 15 residues. This CDR3 reads CASSQDSDAPYEQYF. DNA of the CDR3: TGCGCCAGCAGCCAAGATTCCGACGCCCCCTACGAGCAGTACTTC.

With respect to this clone: Other DNA sequences of this sample code for an identical CDR3. The V and J genes are TRBV6-5 and TRBJ1-2; D not resolved. The CDR3 has 14 residues. CDR1 is MNHEY and CDR2 is SVGAGI in the germline V gene. V lost 0 bases and J lost 3, with 8 bases in between. The chain's CDR3 is CASSYSDRDYGYTF. CDR3 DNA sequence: TGTGCCAGCAGTTACTCAGATCGGGACTATGGCTACACCTTC.

V usage is TRBV13 and J usage is TRBJ2-4, with 12 positions matching TRBD1. Germline CDR1 PRHDT, CDR2 FYEKMQ (reference sequence). J lost 2 bases, V lost 5 bases, and 10 bases had no gene match. This CDR3 comprises 18 residues. CDR3 bases: TGTGCCAGCAGCCCACTCCCGGGACAGGGGGCCCCCAAAAACATTCAGTACTTC. It translates to CASSPLPGQGAPKNIQYF.

The V gene is TRBV5-6, the J gene TRBJ2-7; 8 positions agree with TRBD1. The V gene end was trimmed by 2 bases and the J gene end by 2 bases; junction bases not matched to a gene: 6. CDR3 length: 15 residues. CDR1 and CDR2 from the germline V gene are SGHDT and YYEEEE. The CDR3 is CASSFGTGDTYEQYF. CDR3 DNA sequence: TGTGCCAGCAGCTTCGGGACAGGTGATACCTACGAGCAGTACTTC. The entire variable domain, with the rest obtained from reference TRBV5-6 and TRBJ2-7, is as follows: DAGVTQSPTHLIKTRGQQVTLRCSPKSGHDTVSWYQQALGQGPQFIFQYYEEEERQRGNFPDRFSGHQFPNYSSELNVNALLLGDSALYLCASSFGTGDTYEQYFGPGTRLTVT.

The chain links TRBV7-9 to TRBJ2-7; the D gene is possibly TRBD2 (6 bases). Deletions cut 2 bases from V and 1 base from J, with 12 bases between. Germline V gene data show CDR1 as SEHNR and CDR2 as FQNEAQ (reference sequence). The CDR3 spans 15 residues. For the CDR3, the DNA is TGTGCCAGCAGCTTAAAGGGACTGAATTCCTACGAGCAGTACTTC. This codes for CASSLKGLNSYEQYF. The whole variable domain, remainder taken from reference TRBV7-9 and TRBJ2-7, is DTGVSQNPRHKITKRGQNVTFRCDPISEHNRLYWYRQTLGQGPEFLTYFQNEAQLEKSRLLSDRFSAERPKGSFSTLEIQRTEQGDSAMYLCASSLKGLNSYEQYFGPGTRLTVT.

This sequence joins TRBV5-4 and TRBJ2-1, with a tentative D call TRBD2 (5 bases). Between the trimmed V and J ends, which lost 3 bases and 8 bases, there was a span of 9 bases. This CDR3 spans 12 amino acids. CDR1 and CDR2 from the germline V gene are SGHNT and YYREEE (reference sequence). CDR3 bases: TGTGCCAGCAGCTGGGGAGCCTATGAGCAGTTCTTC. Translating it yields CASSWGAYEQFF.

V and J are TRBV6-1 and TRBJ2-7; TRBD1 matches 7 bases. The germline V gene has CDR1 MNHNS and CDR2 SASEGT. V lost 1 base, J lost 2 bases, and 11 bases stayed unmatched. The CDR3 has 17 residues. As DNA, the CDR3 is TGTGCCAGCAGTGAAGGGGAAGGGGGCTGGGGCACCTACGAGCAGTACTTC. Its protein is CASSEGEGGWGTYEQYF.

This clone was detected only once. The V and J genes are TRBV30 and TRBJ2-5; D may correspond to TRBD1 or TRBD2 (6 bases each). Germline assignment: CDR1 GTSNPN and CDR2 SVGIG (reference sequence). There are 14 residues in the CDR3. V dropped 2 bases and J dropped 2 bases, with 12 bases sitting between them. CDR3 sequence: CAWSWEDSQETQYF. CDR3 DNA: TGTGCCTGGAGTTGGGAGGACAGTCAAGAGACCCAGTACTTC.

The rearrangement uses TRBV11-2 and TRBJ1-2, with D uncertain. This CDR3 is 13 amino acids long. Germline CDR1 SGHAT, CDR2 FQNNGV. Trimming took 5 bases from V and 0 from J, leaving 7 bases between them. CDR3 sequence (DNA): TGTGCCAGCAGCCCGACGCCTAACTATGGCTACACCTTC. This encodes CASSPTPNYGYTF.

The chain couples TRBV9 to TRBJ1-1; tentatively, D is TRBD1 (5 bases). Germline CDR1 SGDLS, CDR2 YYNGEE. V lost 0 bases and J lost 8, with 23 bases in between. This CDR3 region has 17 residues. The CDR3 sequence: CASSVDTSIRPGPEAFF. CDR3 coding DNA: TGTGCCAGCAGCGTAGACACATCAATACGACCAGGGCCCGAAGCTTTCTTT.

This clone was recorded once. The chain recombines TRBV5-5 with TRBJ2-7; the D call may be TRBD1 or TRBD2 (5 bases each). Germline values: CDR1 SGHKS, CDR2 YYEKEE (reference sequence). The germline V and J ends were trimmed by 0 bases and 2 bases, with 15 bases remaining between them. CDR3 length equals 16 residues. Written as DNA, the CDR3 is TGTGCCAGCAGCTTGGAACCAGGGACCGCTACCTACGAGCAGTACTTC. Its protein is CASSLEPGTATYEQYF.

Only one count was recorded for this clone. The gene calls are TRBV7-6 and TRBJ2-3; D gene unclear. This CDR3 is 13 amino acids long. Germline lookup yields CDR1 SGHVS and CDR2 FNYEAQ. The V end was cut by 4 bases, the J end by 6 bases, with 11 bases between. The CDR3 bases are TGTGCCAGCAGCTCCGATTTTCCCGATACGCAGTATTTT. The encoded protein is CASSSDFPDTQYF.

The chain employs TRBV5-5 and TRBJ1-1, with 11 nucleotides matching TRBD1. The length of the CDR3 is 15 residues. Germline values: CDR1 SGHKS, CDR2 YYEKEE (reference sequence). The V gene end was trimmed by 0 bases and the J gene end by 3 bases; junction bases not matched to a gene: 1. Here the CDR3 reads CASSLGDRGYTEAFF. The CDR3 bases are TGTGCCAGCAGCTTGGGGGACAGGGGGTACACTGAAGCTTTCTTT.